This T cell receptor beta chain comes out of a study of CD8 T cells in ankylosing spondylitis. By quantitative 5'-RACE with molecular barcodes, the TCR beta libraries were made. TCRdb fed the 5' RACE reads into MiXCR, producing one record per CDR3 protein. The sample records about 230,000 distinct CDR3 sequences, around 8% being singletons. Germline trimming cut 4 bases from V and 5 bases from J; bases unmatched to any gene: 8. The germline V gene has CDR1 SGHRS and CDR2 YFSETQ. This CDR3 is 17 amino acids long. This clonotype appeared many times. Material: blood, either unsorted or a sorted T cell fraction (not recorded which). The TCR comes from a female donor with ankylosing spondylitis or in good health (not recorded which). The rearrangement links TRBV5-1 to TRBJ2-1; 14 nucleotides agree with TRBD2. CDR3 loop: CASSPGLAGVQNNEQFF. The CDR3 region has the DNA TGCGCCAGCAGCCCGGGACTAGCGGGAGTCCAGAACAATGAGCAGTTCTTC.